The TCR beta chain described here comes from a study of blood T cells in healthy people across ages. Per-sample PBMC isolation yielded at least 7 million cells. A second PCR, run for about 6 to 11 cycles, used a sample-barcoded 5' primer plus a J-beta primer mix. TCRdb recomputed calls from the 5' RACE reads with MiXCR, one row per CDR3 protein. The sample consists of around 990,000 distinct CDR3 sequences, roughly two fifths of them appearing once. The germline V gene encodes CDR1 DFQATT and CDR2 SNEGSKA (reference sequence). The CDR3 is made up of 13 amino acids. The source material was blood. The receptor was isolated from a man younger than 35 in good health. The chain uses TRBV20-1 and TRBJ2-7; 7 nucleotides align to TRBD1. TRBJ2-4 matches the DNA end more closely, so the J call is doubtful. The chain's CDR3 is CSAREGGVDIQYF. CDR3 coding DNA: TGCAGTGCTAGAGAAGGGGGCGTGGACATTCAGTACTTC.